This T cell receptor (beta chain) was retrieved from a study of T cell responses to AZD1222 COVID-19 vaccine. This CDR3 contains 13 residues. Trimming removed 6 bases at V and 1 base at J, with 9 bases between. The data were produced by immunoSEQ multiplex PCR, yet TCRdb's version contains in-frame clones alone and is incomplete. The sample consists of about 150,000 clones, 90% to 95% of them appearing once. On this clone: Its target is unknown.

Study-wide results and limits: Baseline antibody screening turned up just six seropositive AZD1222 recipients. Reports indicate that nearly half of spike-specific TCRs are directed at unmutated variant regions.

The chain links TRBV12-3 or TRBV12-4 to TRBJ1-1; D not resolved. Sequenced here: peripheral blood, sampled on day 0 of AZD1222 vaccination. The sequence was collected from an adult in good health. The CDR3 protein is CASSTQKNTEAFF. DNA of the CDR3: TGTGCCAGCAGCACACAGAAGAACACTGAAGCTTTCTTT.